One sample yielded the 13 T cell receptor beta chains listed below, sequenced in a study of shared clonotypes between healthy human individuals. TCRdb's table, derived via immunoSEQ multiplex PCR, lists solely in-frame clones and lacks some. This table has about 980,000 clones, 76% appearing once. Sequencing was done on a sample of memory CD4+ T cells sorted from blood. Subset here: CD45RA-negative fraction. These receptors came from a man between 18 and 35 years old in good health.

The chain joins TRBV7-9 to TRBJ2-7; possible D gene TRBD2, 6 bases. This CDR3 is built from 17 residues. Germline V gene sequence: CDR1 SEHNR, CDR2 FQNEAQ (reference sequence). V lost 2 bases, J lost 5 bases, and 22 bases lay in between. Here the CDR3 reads CASSLSLTGAMWNEQYF. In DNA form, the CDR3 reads TGTGCCAGCAGCTTATCCCTCACGGGAGCCATGTGGAACGAGCAGTACTTC.

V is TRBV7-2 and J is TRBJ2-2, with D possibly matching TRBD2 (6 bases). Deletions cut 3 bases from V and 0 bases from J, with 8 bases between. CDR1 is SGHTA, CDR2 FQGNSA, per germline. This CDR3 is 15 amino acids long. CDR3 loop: CASSFGRANTGELFF. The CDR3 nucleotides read TGTGCCAGCAGCTTCGGGAGAGCGAACACCGGGGAGCTGTTTTTT.

Written as DNA, the CDR3 is TGTGCCAGCAGTTTCCTGACAGGGAACACTGAAGCTTTCTTT. Its protein is CASSFLTGNTEAFF. The gene calls are TRBV27 and TRBJ1-1; tentative D call: TRBD1 (6 bases). CDR3 length equals 14 residues. V was shortened by 3 bases and J by 1 base, with 9 bases between the two germline ends. Per the germline V gene, CDR1 is MNHEY and CDR2 is SMNVEV (reference sequence).

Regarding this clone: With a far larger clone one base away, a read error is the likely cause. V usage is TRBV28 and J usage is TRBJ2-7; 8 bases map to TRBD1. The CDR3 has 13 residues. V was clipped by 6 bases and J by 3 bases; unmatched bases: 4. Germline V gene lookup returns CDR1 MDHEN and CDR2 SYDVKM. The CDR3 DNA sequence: TGTGCCAGCAGCCGGACAGGGATCTACGAGCAGTACTTC. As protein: CASSRTGIYEQYF.

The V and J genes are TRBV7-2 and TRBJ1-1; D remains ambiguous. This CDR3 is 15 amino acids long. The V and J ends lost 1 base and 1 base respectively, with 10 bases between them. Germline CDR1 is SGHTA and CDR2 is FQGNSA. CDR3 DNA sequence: TGTGCCAGCAGCTTAGAACTCGGTAAGAACACTGAAGCTTTCTTT. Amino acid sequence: CASSLELGKNTEAFF.

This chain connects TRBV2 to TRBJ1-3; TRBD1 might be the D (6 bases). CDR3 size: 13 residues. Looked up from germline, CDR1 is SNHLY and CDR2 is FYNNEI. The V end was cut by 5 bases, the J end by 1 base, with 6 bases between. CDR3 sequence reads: CASSRGSGNTIYF. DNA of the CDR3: TGTGCCAGCAGTAGGGGGTCTGGAAACACCATATATTTT.

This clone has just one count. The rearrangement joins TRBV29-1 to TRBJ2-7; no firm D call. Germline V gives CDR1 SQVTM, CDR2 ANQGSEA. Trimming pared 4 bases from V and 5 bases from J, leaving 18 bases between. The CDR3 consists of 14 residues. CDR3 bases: TGCAGCGTTGTTCCTTCGCGGTTTGCCGACGAGCAGTACTTC. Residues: CSVVPSRFADEQYF.

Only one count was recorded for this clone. CDR3 sequence reads: CASSLGSGASGRYEQYF. The CDR3 DNA reads as TGTGCCAGCAGCTTAGGTAGTGGGGCTAGCGGCCGTTACGAGCAGTACTTC. V gene TRBV7-9 combines with J gene TRBJ2-7, with TRBD2 matching 7 bases. V was pared by 1 base and J by 4 bases, with 13 bases of the junction left unmatched. Per germline, CDR1 SEHNR and CDR2 FQNEAQ (reference sequence). This CDR3 is 17 amino acids long.

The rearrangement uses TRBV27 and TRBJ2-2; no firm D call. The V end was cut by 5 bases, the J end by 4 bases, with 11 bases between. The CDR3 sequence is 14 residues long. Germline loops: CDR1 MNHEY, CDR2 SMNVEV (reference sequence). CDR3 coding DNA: TGTGCCAGCAGTAGTGGATTGAGCACCGGGGAGCTGTTTTTT. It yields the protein CASSSGLSTGELFF.

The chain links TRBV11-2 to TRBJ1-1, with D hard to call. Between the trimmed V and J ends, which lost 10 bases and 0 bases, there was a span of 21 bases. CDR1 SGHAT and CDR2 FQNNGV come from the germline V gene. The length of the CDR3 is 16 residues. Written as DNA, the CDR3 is TGTGCCACCACTAAAGGACCACCTGGGGTGAACACTGAAGCTTTCTTT. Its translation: CATTKGPPGVNTEAFF. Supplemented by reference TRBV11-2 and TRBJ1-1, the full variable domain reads EAGVAQSPRYKIIEKRQSVAFWCNPISGHATLYWYQQILGQGPKLLIQFQNNGVVDDSQLPKDRFSAERLKGVDSTLKIQPAKLEDSAVYLCATTKGPPGVNTEAFFGQGTRLTVV.

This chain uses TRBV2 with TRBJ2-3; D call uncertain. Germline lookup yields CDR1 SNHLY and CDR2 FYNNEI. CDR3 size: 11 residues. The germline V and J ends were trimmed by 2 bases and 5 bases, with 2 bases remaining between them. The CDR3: CASSEQDTQYF. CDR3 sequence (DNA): TGTGCCAGCAGTGAACAAGATACGCAGTATTTT.

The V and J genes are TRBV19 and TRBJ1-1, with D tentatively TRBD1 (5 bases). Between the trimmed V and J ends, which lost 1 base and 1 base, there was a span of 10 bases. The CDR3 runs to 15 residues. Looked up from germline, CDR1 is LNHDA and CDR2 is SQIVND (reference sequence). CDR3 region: CASSIGGVSNTEAFF. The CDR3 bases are TGTGCCAGTAGTATAGGGGGCGTTTCGAACACTGAAGCTTTCTTT.

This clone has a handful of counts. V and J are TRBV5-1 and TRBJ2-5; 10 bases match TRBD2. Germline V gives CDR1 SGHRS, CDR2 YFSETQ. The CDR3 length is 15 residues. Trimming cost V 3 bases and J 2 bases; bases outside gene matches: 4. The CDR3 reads CASSSLAGAQETQYF. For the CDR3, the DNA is TGCGCCAGCAGCTCTCTAGCGGGGGCACAAGAGACCCAGTACTTC.